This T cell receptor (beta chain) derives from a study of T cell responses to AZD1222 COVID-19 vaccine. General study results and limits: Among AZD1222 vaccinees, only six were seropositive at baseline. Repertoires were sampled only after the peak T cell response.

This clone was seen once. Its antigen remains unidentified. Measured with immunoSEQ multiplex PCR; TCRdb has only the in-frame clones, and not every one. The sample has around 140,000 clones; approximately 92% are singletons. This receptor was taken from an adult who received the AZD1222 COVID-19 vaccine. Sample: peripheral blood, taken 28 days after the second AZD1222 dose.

For the CDR3, the DNA is TGTGCCAGCAGCCCAACGGTCTCCTACGAGCAGTACTTC. As protein: CASSPTVSYEQYF. The rearrangement links TRBV7-8 to TRBJ2-7; D is uncertain. Germline values: CDR1 SGHVS, CDR2 FQNEAQ. The CDR3 is made up of 13 amino acids. The V end lost 5 bases, the J end lost 0 bases, and 8 bases lay between the germline ends. Combining the CDR3 with reference TRBV7-8 and TRBJ2-7 gives the whole variable domain GAGVSQSPRYKVAKRGQDVALRCDPISGHVSLFWYQQALGQGPEFLTYFQNEAQLDKSGLPSDRFFAERPEGSVSTLKIQRTQQEDSAVYLCASSPTVSYEQYFGPGTRLTVT.